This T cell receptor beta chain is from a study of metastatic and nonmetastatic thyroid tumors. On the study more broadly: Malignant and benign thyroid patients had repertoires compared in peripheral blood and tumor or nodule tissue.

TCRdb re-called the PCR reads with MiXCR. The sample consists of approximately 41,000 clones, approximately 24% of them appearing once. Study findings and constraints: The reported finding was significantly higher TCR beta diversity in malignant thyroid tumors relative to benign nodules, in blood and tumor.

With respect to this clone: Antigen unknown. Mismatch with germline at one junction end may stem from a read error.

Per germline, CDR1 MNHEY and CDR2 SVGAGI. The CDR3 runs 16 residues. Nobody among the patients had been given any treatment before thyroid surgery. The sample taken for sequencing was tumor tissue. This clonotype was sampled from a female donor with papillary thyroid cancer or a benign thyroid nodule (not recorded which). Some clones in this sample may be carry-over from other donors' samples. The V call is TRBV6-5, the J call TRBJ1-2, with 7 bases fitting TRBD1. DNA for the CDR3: TGTGTCAGCAGTTACTCGATGTGGGACAGAGAAGTTGGGTACACCTTC. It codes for CVSSYSMWDREVGYTF.